What follows are 23 T cell receptor beta chains derived from one specimen sequenced in a study of somatic mutations in cytotoxic T cells in rheumatoid arthritis. The protocol was immunoSEQ multiplex PCR, while the TCRdb copy is restricted to in-frame clones and leaves out a portion. The sample carries roughly 13,000 clones, around 70% recorded once. The material sequenced was CD8+ T cells sorted from blood. The receptors were gathered from an adult with rheumatoid arthritis.

This chain joins TRBV19 and TRBJ1-1; no reliable D call. Germline CDR1 and CDR2: LNHDA and SQIVND (reference sequence). The V end lost 9 bases, the J end lost 7 bases, and 12 bases lay between the germline ends. The CDR3 is made up of 11 amino acids. This chain's CDR3 is CASSSQIEAFF. The CDR3 nucleotides read TGTGCCAGCTCCTCCCAGATTGAAGCTTTCTTT.

This chain joins TRBV19 and TRBJ1-2, with D perhaps TRBD1 (5 bases). The ends were cut back, 5 bases at V and 4 bases at J, with 14 bases in the middle. The CDR3 runs 14 residues. Germline lookup yields CDR1 LNHDA and CDR2 SQIVND (reference sequence). For the CDR3, the DNA is TGTGCCAGTAGTCCTCGCGGGGGTCCCTATGGCTACACCTTC. Translation gives CASSPRGGPYGYTF.

V gene TRBV4-1 combines with J gene TRBJ1-5; TRBD1 aligns across 7 bases. Germline loops: CDR1 MGHRA, CDR2 YSYEKL. This CDR3 is 15 amino acids long. With V trimmed by 0 bases and J by 5 bases, 4 bases remained unmatched. CDR3 nucleotide sequence: TGCGCCAGCAGCCAAGAACAGGGGAAATATCAGCCCCAGCATTTT. It translates to CASSQEQGKYQPQHF.

The genes are TRBV6-5 and TRBJ2-7; 8 bases are shared with TRBD2. This CDR3 comprises 14 residues. Germline lookup yields CDR1 MNHEY and CDR2 SVGAGI. V gave up 6 bases and J gave up 3 bases; unmatched junction bases: 7. The CDR3 DNA is TGTGCCAGCAGAAGAGGAGCGGGAGTCTACGAGCAGTACTTC. This sequence encodes CASRRGAGVYEQYF.

This clone was counted a few times. The chain employs TRBV4-1 and TRBJ2-2; no definite D call. The ends were cut back, 1 base at V and 4 bases at J, with 7 bases in the middle. This CDR3 contains 14 residues. Germline CDR1 is MGHRA and CDR2 is YSYEKL. CDR3 in DNA: TGCGCCAGCAGCCAAGCCGGGCTCACCGGGGAGCTGTTTTTT. Its protein product is CASSQAGLTGELFF.

V and J are TRBV6-6 and TRBJ1-4, with 7 bases lining up with TRBD1. This CDR3 has 15 amino acids. CDR1 and CDR2 from the germline V gene are MNHNY and SVGAGI (reference sequence). J gave up 5 bases and V 5 bases, and 8 bases lay outside the gene matches. CDR3 sequence reads: CASSLRTGVNEKLFF. In DNA, the CDR3 is TGTGCCAGCAGTCTCCGGACAGGAGTCAATGAAAAACTGTTTTTT.

The rearrangement joins TRBV5-4 to TRBJ2-2; possibly TRBD2 for D (5 bases). Between the trimmed V and J ends, which lost 0 bases and 5 bases, there was a span of 11 bases. Per germline, CDR1 SGHNT and CDR2 YYREEE (reference sequence). The CDR3 has 15 amino acids. The CDR3 nucleotides are TGTGCCAGCAGCTTGGACTCGACGGGAACCGGGGAGCTGTTTTTT. Translation: CASSLDSTGTGELFF.

V usage is TRBV4-1 and J usage is TRBJ1-1, with 9 bases aligning to TRBD1. Germline CDR1 and CDR2: MGHRA and YSYEKL. V gave up 2 bases and J gave up 1 base; unmatched junction bases: 5. The CDR3 has 16 residues. CDR3 DNA sequence: TGCGCCAGCAGCCAATCGAGGACAGGGGAGAACACTGAAGCTTTCTTT. This encodes CASSQSRTGENTEAFF.

V is TRBV4-2 and J is TRBJ1-1; D not certain. The CDR3 consists of 11 residues. V lost 5 bases to trimming and J lost 1 base, with 2 bases between them. Per the germline V gene, CDR1 is LGHNA and CDR2 is YNFKEQ. DNA for the CDR3: TGTGCCAGCAGCACGAACACTGAAGCTTTCTTT. As protein: CASSTNTEAFF.

The gene calls are TRBV7-8 and TRBJ1-2; TRBD1 matches 11 bases. J gave up 8 bases and V 4 bases, and 6 bases lay outside the gene matches. CDR3 size: 14 residues. CDR1 is SGHVS, CDR2 FQNEAQ, per germline. CDR3 in amino acids: CASSSGQGVTGYTF. In DNA form, the CDR3 reads TGTGCCAGCAGCTCGGGACAGGGGGTGACAGGCTACACCTTC. The full variable domain, in which reference TRBV7-8 and TRBJ1-2 provide the parts outside the CDR3, is GAGVSQSPRYKVAKRGQDVALRCDPISGHVSLFWYQQALGQGPEFLTYFQNEAQLDKSGLPSDRFFAERPEGSVSTLKIQRTQQEDSAVYLCASSSGQGVTGYTFGSGTRLTVV.

The chain joins TRBV7-6 to TRBJ1-6; 8 bases align to TRBD1. From germline, CDR1 is SGHVS and CDR2 FNYEAQ. V shed 1 base, J shed 11 bases, and the junction held 4 bases outside the gene matches. The CDR3 covers 14 residues. CDR3 protein: CASSLGTGLTPLHF. In DNA, the CDR3 is TGTGCCAGCAGCTTAGGGACAGGGTTGACACCCCTCCACTTT.

The rearrangement uses TRBV6-5 and TRBJ1-5; D is perhaps TRBD1 (5 bases). The V gene lost 9 bases and the J gene lost 5 bases, with 11 bases spanning the gap. CDR3 length: 12 residues. Germline loops: CDR1 MNHEY, CDR2 SVGAGI. The CDR3 DNA follows: TGTGCCAGACGACAGTTGGATCAGCCCCAGCATTTT. It encodes CARRQLDQPQHF.

V is TRBV18 and J is TRBJ2-5; no definite D call. Germline V lookup: CDR1 KGHSH, CDR2 LQKENI. The V gene lost 0 bases and the J gene lost 5 bases, with 4 bases spanning the gap. The CDR3 consists of 12 residues. The CDR3 sequence: CASSPPRETQYF. The CDR3 DNA follows: TGTGCCAGCTCACCACCAAGGGAGACCCAGTACTTC. Full variable domain (rest looked up from reference TRBV18 and TRBJ2-5): NAGVMQNPRHLVRRRGQEARLRCSPMKGHSHVYWYRQLPEEGLKFMVYLQKENIIDESGMPKERFSAEFPKEGPSILRIQQVVRGDSAAYFCASSPPRETQYFGPGTRLLVL.

The genes are TRBV7-9 and TRBJ2-1; D gene uncertain. This CDR3 comprises 12 residues. The V gene lost 8 bases and the J gene lost 4 bases, with 9 bases spanning the gap. The germline CDR1 and CDR2 sequences are SEHNR and FQNEAQ (reference sequence). The CDR3 region has the DNA TGTGCCAGCTCCCTGGGGTACAATGAGCAGTTCTTC. Amino acids: CASSLGYNEQFF. Full variable domain (outside the CDR3, taken from reference TRBV7-9 and TRBJ2-1): DTGVSQNPRHKITKRGQNVTFRCDPISEHNRLYWYRQTLGQGPEFLTYFQNEAQLEKSRLLSDRFSAERPKGSFSTLEIQRTEQGDSAMYLCASSLGYNEQFFGPGTRLTVL.

The V call is TRBV6-5, the J call TRBJ1-5; no clear D gene. CDR3 length equals 14 residues. The ends were cut back, 0 bases at V and 7 bases at J, with 10 bases in the middle. The germline V gene encodes CDR1 MNHEY and CDR2 SVGAGI. The chain's CDR3 is CASSYSRSSQPQHF. As DNA, the CDR3 is TGTGCCAGCAGTTACTCGCGCAGTTCCCAGCCCCAGCATTTT.

V gene TRBV29-1 combines with J gene TRBJ2-2; D possibly corresponds to TRBD1 (6 bases). The CDR3 loop spans 14 amino acids. Germline V gene sequence: CDR1 SQVTM, CDR2 ANQGSEA. With 5 bases removed from V and 4 bases from J, the gap between germline ends came to 14 bases. CDR3 coding DNA: TGCAGCGTTTGGGGGCAGTGGGGCACCGGGGAGCTGTTTTTT. This sequence encodes CSVWGQWGTGELFF.

The DNA of the CDR3 is TGCACCAGCAGCCGAGGGGTGAAAGAAAAACTGTTTTTT. Residues: CTSSRGVKEKLFF. V and J are TRBV1 and TRBJ1-4. TRBV1 is described as a pseudogene. The CDR3 consists of 13 residues.

This clone was found once. The chain carries TRBV6-1 and TRBJ2-3; no clear D gene. Germline lookup yields CDR1 MNHNS and CDR2 SASEGT. The CDR3 runs 13 residues. V was pared by 7 bases and J by 0 bases, with 8 bases between. CDR3 coding DNA: TGTGCCAGCACTAGGGAAAGCACAGATACGCAGTATTTT. It specifies CASTRESTDTQYF.

The table lists this clone with a few counts. The rearrangement links TRBV28 to TRBJ2-3, with 9 bases fitting TRBD2. Per the germline V gene, CDR1 is MDHEN and CDR2 is SYDVKM. The CDR3 spans 21 residues. V trimming: 6 bases; J trimming: 0 bases; junction bases outside the gene matches: 22. The DNA of the CDR3 is TGTGCCAGCAGCTCTCAACCGGGGATAGCGGGGGTGAAATTTAGCACAGATACGCAGTATTTT. Translated: CASSSQPGIAGVKFSTDTQYF.

The genes are TRBV27 and TRBJ1-2; D not certain. The CDR3 has 15 amino acids. Per the germline V gene, CDR1 is MNHEY and CDR2 is SMNVEV (reference sequence). V dropped 6 bases and J dropped 0 bases, with 14 bases sitting between them. The CDR3 spells CASSTLDGPNYGYTF. CDR3 bases: TGTGCCAGCAGCACCCTGGACGGACCTAACTATGGCTACACCTTC.

Notes on this clone: Other DNA sequences within the sample encode an identical CDR3. The chain uses TRBV27 and TRBJ1-6; D gene uncertain. Germline V CDR1 and CDR2: MNHEY, SMNVEV (reference sequence). CDR3 length: 12 residues. Between the trimmed V and J ends, which lost 3 bases and 10 bases, there was a span of 7 bases. This chain's CDR3 is CASSFPGSPLHF. CDR3 nucleotide sequence: TGTGCCAGCAGTTTCCCAGGCTCACCCCTCCACTTT.

The chain recombines TRBV13 with TRBJ2-3; the match to TRBD1 covers 7 bases. The CDR3 is 15 residues long. V trimming: 5 bases; J trimming: 6 bases; junction bases outside the gene matches: 11. The V gene's germline CDR1 is PRHDT and CDR2 FYEKMQ (reference sequence). The DNA for the CDR3 is TGTGCCAGCAGCACCCGGGACAGCCGCCCGGATACGCAGTATTTT. It translates to CASSTRDSRPDTQYF.

This chain uses TRBV11-2 with TRBJ1-1; no reliable D call. Between the trimmed V and J ends, which lost 1 base and 11 bases, there was a span of 14 bases. This CDR3 comprises 13 residues. Germline V gene sequence: CDR1 SGHAT, CDR2 FQNNGV. The CDR3 reads CASSLGYKGLAFF. The CDR3, as DNA: TGTGCCAGCAGCTTAGGGTATAAGGGTTTGGCTTTCTTT.